This TCR beta chain was captured by sequencing in a study of CD8+CD57+ T cells in acquired aplastic anemia. Overall study: Researchers reported that healthy donors averaged approximately 10 million reads for CD4+ cells. Study results and limitations: CD8+ Simpson's diversity showed no significant patient-control difference. A set of more than 25 CD8+ CDR3 sequences was shared between patients and controls, and these sequences appeared highly expressed in patients.

This clonotype was counted only a few times. What it recognizes is unknown. The CDR3 loop spans 15 amino acids. Between the trimmed V and J ends, which lost 2 bases and 3 bases, there was a span of 12 bases. The germline gives CDR1 KGHSH, CDR2 LQKENI. Both TCR beta VDJ combination and CDR3 sequence profiling were carried out. Genomic DNA was the template for this profiling. In TCRdb, the reads were re-called with MiXCR into one record per CDR3 protein. The sample records some 220,000 distinct CDR3 sequences, 34% being singletons. The sequence derives from a human donor in good health, serving as a control. The V and J genes are TRBV18 and TRBJ2-3; TRBD2 might be the D (6 bases). Sequencing was performed on sorted CD4+, CD8+, or CD8+CD57+ T cells (not recorded which) from PBMCs. The DNA for the CDR3 is TGTGCCAGCTCACCAATGCGGGGCCATACAGATACGCAGTATTTT. As protein: CASSPMRGHTDTQYF.